The 19 T cell receptor beta chains presented below share a single source sample, sequenced in a study of CD8 T cells in ankylosing spondylitis. One entry per CDR3 protein results from TCRdb running MiXCR on the 5' RACE reads. The profile covers 100,000 to 150,000 distinct CDR3 sequences, with approximately 10% appearing a single time and roughly 4.5% taken by the ten largest. Input material: blood, either unsorted or a sorted T cell fraction (not recorded which). The receptors shown here come from a female donor with ankylosing spondylitis or in good health (not recorded which).

In regard to this clonotype: A much larger clone sits a single nucleotide away, making a read error possible. The V gene is TRBV5-4, the J gene TRBJ1-1; D uncertain. This CDR3 spans 14 amino acids. The germline gives CDR1 SGHNT, CDR2 YYREEE (reference sequence). The CDR3 nucleotides read TGTGGCAGCAGCGGAGGACCCATGAACACTGAAGCTTTCTTT. It specifies CGSSGGPMNTEAFF.

This clonotype was observed many times. This chain uses TRBV4-2 with TRBJ2-1; TRBD2 matches 8 bases. CDR1 and CDR2 from the germline V gene are LGHNA and YNFKEQ. This CDR3 is built from 17 residues. V was pared by 0 bases and J by 0 bases, with 4 bases of the junction left unmatched. The DNA of the CDR3 is TGTGCCAGCAGCCAAGAGGGCAGCGGGAGCTCCTACAATGAGCAGTTCTTC. It codes for CASSQEGSGSSYNEQFF.

This clonotype was recorded many times. The rearrangement joins TRBV12-3 or TRBV12-4 to TRBJ1-1; D perhaps matches TRBD1 (6 bases). Trimming cost V 5 bases and J 5 bases, with 15 bases left between them. This CDR3 contains 14 residues. The CDR3 nucleotides read TGTGCCAGCAGTCTTCAGGGGCGAGGTACTGAAGCTTTCTTT. This gives the protein CASSLQGRGTEAFF.

The V gene is TRBV27, the J gene TRBJ2-2; perhaps D is TRBD1 or TRBD2 (5 bases each). The V gene lost 2 bases and the J gene lost 7 bases, with 8 bases spanning the gap. CDR3 size: 13 residues. CDR1 is MNHEY and CDR2 is SMNVEV in the germline V gene (reference sequence). In DNA, the CDR3 is TGTGCCAGCAGTTTAGGGGGTCTCGGGGAGCTGTTTTTT. Encoded protein: CASSLGGLGELFF.

This clonotype has at least ten counts. This chain joins TRBV27 and TRBJ1-1; no clear D gene. This CDR3 comprises 14 residues. Germline V gene lookup returns CDR1 MNHEY and CDR2 SMNVEV (reference sequence). Trimming cost V 6 bases and J 1 base, with 12 bases left between them. CDR3 in DNA: TGTGCCAGCAGCCCCGGGAGTCCGAACACTGAAGCTTTCTTT. It specifies CASSPGSPNTEAFF.

This clonotype has a count of ten or more. The chain links TRBV29-1 to TRBJ2-3; 9 bases line up with TRBD1. The V gene's germline CDR1 is SQVTM and CDR2 ANQGSEA. This CDR3 region has 14 residues. With 6 bases clipped from V and 5 bases from J, the junction kept 9 bases outside the gene matches. The CDR3 is CSVEGQGGGDTQYF. CDR3 nucleotides: TGCAGCGTGGAGGGACAGGGTGGGGGAGATACGCAGTATTTT.

The chain recombines TRBV4-1 with TRBJ1-6; possible D gene TRBD1, 5 bases. V was trimmed by 0 bases and J by 9 bases, leaving 21 bases between them. Germline loops: CDR1 MGHRA, CDR2 YSYEKL. The length of the CDR3 is 18 residues. The chain's CDR3 is CASSQDHLSQVKGSPLHF. The DNA for the CDR3 is TGCGCCAGCAGCCAAGATCATCTGTCACAGGTCAAGGGTTCACCCCTCCACTTT.

This clonotype was detected ten times or more. The chain is built from TRBV7-9 and TRBJ1-6, with a tentative D call TRBD1 (6 bases). V shed 5 bases and J shed 6 bases, with 14 bases lying between them. The V gene's germline CDR1 is SEHNR and CDR2 FQNEAQ (reference sequence). CDR3 length: 15 amino acids. CDR3 DNA sequence: TGTGCCAGCAGCCTCCCAGGGGCGCCTAATTCACCCCTCCACTTT. This gives the protein CASSLPGAPNSPLHF.

The table lists this clonotype with many counts. This chain connects TRBV3-1 to TRBJ1-5; tentatively, D is TRBD1 (6 bases). Germline CDR1 is LGHDT and CDR2 is YNNKEL (reference sequence). The V and J ends lost 3 bases and 4 bases respectively, with 13 bases between them. The CDR3 consists of 15 residues. CDR3 DNA: TGTGCCAGCAGCCAGAGAGGGGGGGTTAATCAGCCCCAGCATTTT. Translation: CASSQRGGVNQPQHF.

This rearrangement joins TRBV2 to TRBJ2-7, with 8 bases identical to TRBD1. CDR1 and CDR2 (germline): SNHLY, FYNNEI. This CDR3 comprises 15 residues. The V and J ends lost 7 bases and 6 bases, in that order; junction bases with no gene match: 14. CDR3: CASIFLSGQAAEQYF. CDR3 bases: TGTGCCAGCATTTTTTTATCGGGACAGGCAGCCGAGCAGTACTTC. The full variable domain, with the rest looked up from reference TRBV2 and TRBJ2-7, is EPEVTQTPSHQVTQMGQEVILRCVPISNHLYFYWYRQILGQKVEFLVSFYNNEISEKSEIFDDQFSVERPDGSNFTLKIRSTKLEDSAMYFCASIFLSGQAAEQYFGPGTRLTVT.

V and J are TRBV5-1 and TRBJ2-5; the D call may be TRBD1 or TRBD2 (5 bases each). The length of the CDR3 is 13 residues. The germline V and J ends were trimmed by 6 bases and 0 bases, with 9 bases remaining between them. Germline lookup yields CDR1 SGHRS and CDR2 YFSETQ. The CDR3 DNA is TGCGCCAGCACCAGGGAGTACCAAGAGACCCAGTACTTC. Protein: CASTREYQETQYF.

This clonotype has at least ten counts. CDR3 sequence (DNA): TGCAGTGCTACCAGGACCCCCTTGACTGAAGCTTTCTTT. Translating gives CSATRTPLTEAFF. V gene TRBV20-1 combines with J gene TRBJ1-1, with D hard to call. Trimming pared 4 bases from V and 5 bases from J, leaving 14 bases between. The CDR3 is made up of 13 amino acids. The germline V gene encodes CDR1 DFQATT and CDR2 SNEGSKA (reference sequence).

On this clonotype itself: It may be a read error: a sequence one base away is much more abundant. V usage is TRBV18 and J usage is TRBJ2-1; D unresolved. Looked up from germline, CDR1 is KGHSH and CDR2 is LQKENI. The CDR3 sequence is 11 residues long. The CDR3 here is CANSPQVEQFF. The CDR3 DNA reads as TGTGCCAACTCACCACAAGTAGAGCAGTTCTTC.

The sample holds many counts of this clonotype. The chain has TRBV29-1 and TRBJ2-1, with D unresolved. CDR1 and CDR2 from the germline V gene are SQVTM and ANQGSEA. V lost 6 bases and J lost 3, with 3 bases in between. The CDR3 has 10 amino acids. Written as DNA, the CDR3 is TGCAGCGTAAGCTACAATGAGCAGTTCTTC. This encodes CSVSYNEQFF.

This clonotype was counted a few times. V gene TRBV7-6 combines with J gene TRBJ1-3, with a possible D match to TRBD1 (5 bases). The V and J ends lost 4 bases and 0 bases respectively, with 10 bases between them. The length of the CDR3 is 15 residues. Germline V gives CDR1 SGHVS, CDR2 FNYEAQ. CDR3 nucleotides: TGTGCCAGCAGCTCTGACAGCCGCTCTGGAAACACCATATATTTT. Protein sequence: CASSSDSRSGNTIYF.

This clonotype showed up many times. V is TRBV5-1 and J is TRBJ2-1, with 10 bases lining up with TRBD2. CDR1 is SGHRS and CDR2 is YFSETQ in the germline V gene. Trimming at V came to 2 bases and at J to 0 bases, leaving 5 bases not matched to a gene. The CDR3 is 17 amino acids. The CDR3 region has the DNA TGCGCCAGCAGCTTATCAGCGGGAGGGGTCTCCTACAATGAGCAGTTCTTC. It encodes CASSLSAGGVSYNEQFF.

In this sample, this clonotype turned up many times. The chain couples TRBV7-2 to TRBJ2-3, with 9 positions matching TRBD2. Germline values: CDR1 SGHTA, CDR2 FQGNSA. The trim removed 2 bases at V and 10 bases at J, leaving 10 bases unmatched. This CDR3 spans 15 amino acids. This CDR3 is CASSLIAGDAHAQYF. The CDR3 nucleotides are TGTGCCAGCAGCTTAATAGCGGGGGACGCCCATGCGCAGTATTTT. Drawing the rest from reference TRBV7-2 and TRBJ2-3, the complete variable domain is GAGVSQSPSNKVTEKGKDVELRCDPISGHTALYWYRQSLGQGLEFLIYFQGNSAPDKSGLPSDRFSAERTGGSVSTLTIQRTQQEDSAVYLCASSLIAGDAHAQYFGPGTRLTVL.

This clonotype has a count of ten or more. The chain links TRBV5-1 to TRBJ2-5; D may be TRBD2 (6 bases). Germline V lookup: CDR1 SGHRS, CDR2 YFSETQ. Trimming removed 2 bases from V and 2 bases from J, with 10 bases in between. This CDR3 contains 14 residues. The CDR3 protein is CASSFNAGQETQYF. The CDR3 DNA reads TGCGCCAGCAGCTTCAACGCGGGGCAAGAGACCCAGTACTTC.

The table lists this clonotype with many counts. The chain combines TRBV24-1 with TRBJ2-3; the D is unclear. V was cut by 3 bases and J by 1 base, with 13 bases left in between. The CDR3 is 16 amino acids. The germline V gene has CDR1 KGHDR and CDR2 SFDVKD. The CDR3 DNA reads TGTGCCACCAGTGATCCCGCCAGCCGGGGCACAGATACGCAGTATTTT. Its protein is CATSDPASRGTDTQYF.